This T cell receptor (beta chain) is from a study of CXCR3-negative and CXCR3-positive naive CD8 T cells. Findings and caveats of the study: Naive cells with CXCR3 showed TRB CDR3s that were more hydrophobic than those in CXCR3-negative naive cells. Both naive subsets had comparably high diversity; memory CD8+ cells much lower. Naive cells used TRBV-TRBJ genes in much the same way whether CXCR3-negative or CXCR3-positive; memory cells did not.

The CDR3 extends over 12 amino acids. Germline V lookup: CDR1 SQVTM, CDR2 ANQGSEA. Of note for this clonotype: As yet, its antigen is unknown.

Via 5' RACE with UMI labels, TRB cDNA libraries were prepared. From the 5' RACE reads, TCRdb lists one entry per CDR3 protein and no DNA. This table holds fewer than 140,000 distinct CDR3 sequences. Using triplicate sorts, 300,000 cells were collected each time from every CD8+ T cell subset. Naive CD8+ T cells showed a CD45RO-CCR7+CD27+CD95- phenotype. The V call is TRBV29-1, the J call TRBJ1-1; TCRdb picks TRBD1, but there is no DNA to check that call. The TCR comes from a human donor in good health. Some clones in this sample may be carry-over from other donors' samples. Sequencing was performed on naive CXCR3+ CD8+ T cells from blood. Subset defined: CD45RO-CCR7+CD27+CD95- naive CD8+ T cells expressing CXCR3 (TNR3+). The CDR3 loop is CSSRGPEPEAFF.